This paragraph reports one T cell receptor beta chain. Its antigen target is currently unknown. No clone much larger than this one lies a single base away; base qualities are absent. To prepare the library, the immunoSEQ multiplex PCR assay was applied. For the multiplex PCR, a mixture combining 60 forward primers for TCR Vbeta segments and 13 reverse primers for TCR Jbeta segments was used. The CDR3 region of rearranged TCR beta genes was amplified from genomic DNA by a multiplex PCR assay. The Illumina HiSeq System was used to sequence the amplified TCR beta libraries as 87-base-pair reads. The study's processing was this. In a later analysis, roughly 80 million unique TCR beta chains were counted across the approximately 640 repertoires, and roughly 9.9 million of these chains were shared by at least two donors. Raw reads were error-corrected and collapsed into unique sequences by a nearest-neighbor algorithm in which closely related sequences were merged to remove PCR and sequencing errors. To assign V, D and J gene segments, CDR3 sequences were aligned to IMGT reference sequences. For a sequence to be retained, a match of at least six nucleotides was required to both a V gene segment and a J gene segment. Rearrangements were classified as productive when the CDR3 lacked stop codons and remained in frame with V and J, and all other rearrangements were classified as non-productive. Following IMGT convention, CDR3 was defined as the stretch from the second conserved V-encoded cysteine to the conserved J-encoded phenylalanine. The earlier analysis of roughly 590 of the donors excluded sequences that lacked an unambiguous match to a single V gene segment. In an earlier analysis of around 590 of the donors, a V segment was called functional when productive rearrangements were above 56.7%, and segregating when the standard deviation between donors exceeded 5%. A statistical classification framework was developed to diagnose cytomegalovirus status using the catalog of TCR beta chain sequences. A later analysis assigned V and J genes by comparing TCR nucleotide sequences with IMGT/GENE-DB human TR gene sequences. In a later analysis, CDR3 sequences and most-parsimonious VDJ recombination scenarios were assigned using the TCRdist pipeline. In a later analysis, every TCR beta chain was defined by the combination of its CDR3 amino acid sequence and its V-gene family, and reads without a unique V-gene family were dropped. To address suspected cross-contamination and a sequencing artifact, a later analysis removed around 600 highly shared, low-generation-probability nucleotide sequences. In a later analysis, a clonal expansion index was calculated for each public chain from normalized within-repertoire ranks of inferred template counts. Generation probabilities in a later analysis came from a VDJ recombination model fitted to out-of-frame rearrangements, and those results were checked against IGoR. In a later analysis, TCR-TCR, TCR-HLA and TCR-CMV co-occurrence was scored with hypergeometric tests, and a repertoire-size bias correction was applied to TCR pairs. To estimate false discovery rates, a later analysis permuted the HLA or CMV assignments 20 times. In a later analysis, co-occurring TCRs were grouped using DBSCAN, with TCRdist sequence similarity added in when clustering inside HLA-allele-positive subsets. Repertoires with fewer than 30,000 or more than 120,000 public chains were left out of co-occurrence clustering, as were four to six repertoires with anomalous nucleotide sharing. TCRdb took this table from immuneACCESS and kept in-frame rearrangements with V and J called. Such tables lack part of the clones; where checked against another copy, unresolved V genes explain under half of the gap, and the rest is unexplained. D and trimming were read from the DNA, whereas the V and J calls and clone size are those reported in that table. Counted in this sample were under 90,000 clones; roughly 67% of them appeared once. Of the sample, less than 8.5% falls within the top ten clones.

The cohort was made up of approximately 670 healthy bone marrow donors. At the time of sampling, every cohort member was nominally healthy, though immune exposures that went unrecorded were likely present. The donor was CMV seropositive and was included in the group of 250 to 300 seropositive cohort members. Each donor provided a peripheral blood sample, and peripheral blood mononuclear cells were used for TCR beta sequencing. The Qiagen DNeasy Blood Extraction Kit was used to extract genomic DNA from the blood cell samples. This specimen belongs to a study of cytomegalovirus exposure and HLA in healthy donors (dated by TCRdb to the late 2010s). General notes on the study: According to an earlier analysis of several hundred of the donors, about 179 million T cells yielded some 110 million unique TCR beta sequences and roughly 280 Gb of sequence data. About 280 gigabases of sequencing data and around 87 million unique TCR sequences were included in an early release covering 550 to 650 HLA-typed donors. The genetic ancestry cluster associated with self-reported Caucasian donors included about 81% of the 398 genotyped donors. The study aimed to test whether cataloging public T cell receptors could reveal signatures of past pathogen exposure. The study profiled the T cell repertoires of hundreds of subjects by immunosequencing and related them to cytomegalovirus serostatus. A separate validation cohort of approximately 130 different subjects was used in addition to the 666-subject first cohort. The study combined high-throughput TCR immunosequencing, statistical association of individual TCRs with disease status, and machine learning to predict cytomegalovirus infection status. To study patterns of TCR occurrence, a later analysis re-analyzed previously published TCR beta repertoires from 666 donors and added high-resolution HLA genotyping. Rather than using new phenotypic data, the later analysis identified candidate immune exposures from TCR beta sequences and from how often those sequences occurred across donors. An earlier analysis of 587 of the donors used high-throughput TCR beta sequencing to judge whether each TCR beta V gene segment behaved as functional or pseudogenic. Donor age, sex, ethnicity and CMV serostatus were compiled alongside the repertoire data. A later genetic analysis took genome-wide SNP genotypes for about three fifths of the 666 donors and used that subset as a discovery cohort. Every discovery cohort repertoire had been produced on one sequencing platform. HLA typing included class I and class II loci at four-digit resolution. The number of typed donors differed by locus: roughly 629-640 for A, B, C, DRB1 and DQB1; roughly 510 for DQA1; fewer than 610 for DPA1; and some 430 for DPB1. Roughly five DR-DQ haplotypes were handled as single units for association and clustering because linkage in the cohort was strong. Across some 400 genotyped donors of the cohort, an average of approximately 200,000 unique TCR beta nucleotide sequences per donor were sequenced, and roughly a sixth of those sequences were non-productive. The paper's findings and limits, for the study overall: The classifier was reported to diagnose cytomegalovirus status with high specificity and sensitivity in both the original cohort and the validation cohort. Most TCR sequences were observed very rarely across donors, whereas some public TCRs were present in many individuals. A later analysis found that most CMV-associated TCR beta chains appeared HLA-restricted, with HLA associations seemingly driven largely by CMV exposure. When HLA alleles, especially DR and DQ, strongly co-occurred, attributing TCR associations to individual alleles was difficult. Presence/absence analyses assumed roughly uniform sequencing depth across donors, an assumption that may not hold. The earlier analysis of a few hundred of the donors excluded some 16 rarely observed V segments, including chromosome 9 orphons, because counts were too low. A later analysis found that HLA-associated TCR beta chains were more clonally expanded and had lower generation probabilities than equally common non-associated chains. The authors suggested that the approach could potentially be generalized to other disease states and immunological phenotypes. Only TCR beta chains were sequenced in this cohort, and the absence of alpha or paired-chain data limited detectable features. Broadly in line with IMGT annotations, most TCR beta V segments showed up in productive rearrangements about 87% or about 30% of the time in an earlier analysis of 587 of the donors. Three of the identified cytomegalovirus-associated TCR beta chains were confirmed in vitro to be specific for cytomegalovirus antigens. A later analysis reported that several top co-occurrence clusters appeared linked to parvovirus B19, influenza, CMV and Epstein-Barr virus. A total of fewer than 200 TCR beta chains were listed by the study as associated with cytomegalovirus. The sequencing pipeline was judged likely to have produced a cluster of highly shared sequence variants as a technical artifact. Correlated functional status among segregating V segments might be attributable to linkage disequilibrium, but an unknown experimental factor could not be ruled out. An association between a missense DCLRE1C variant and V-gene and J-gene trimming of TCR beta chains was found in a later genetic analysis and replicated in an independent cohort. In a later analysis, the rate of TCR association differed among HLA loci, with DRB1 alleles having the most associated TCRs and HLA-C alleles having the fewest. HLA typing was unavailable for some donors at each locus, so association tests used only the typed subset. For the cohort, immune exposure information was limited to CMV serostatus. Some IMGT-functional V segments, including TRBV6-2 and TRBV6-3, could not be told apart with the 87-base-pair reads, so those segments were excluded. In a later genetic analysis, fewer N-insertions in productive TCRs were reported among donors in an Asian-associated ancestry cluster than the approximately 710-donor mean. In a later analysis, 15,000 to 20,000 TCR beta sequences were associated with specific HLA alleles at a false discovery rate of 0.05. A further reported finding was that TCR beta sequences accurately predicted the HLA-A and HLA-B alleles for most subjects in the first cohort.

The germline V gene supplies CDR1 SQVTM and CDR2 ANQGSEA. Between the V and J ends, shortened by 7 bases and 5 bases respectively, the junction contains 11 bases. The CDR3 numbers 11 residues from cysteine through phenylalanine. Left in the record is the CDR3 DNA by itself, 33 bases read in frame from the first base. Recombination joined TRBV29-1 with TRBJ1-1; the D gene remains uncertain. The source of this sequence is a man aged 40-55 years in good health and CMV-seropositive. The material sequenced was PBMCs. The sequenced DNA is TGCAGCGCCGGTGTGAGGACTGAAGCTTTCTTT. The translation is CSAGVRTEAFF.